The 30 T cell receptor beta chains below all came from one sample that was sequenced in a study of blood T cell repertoires in COVID-19. The protocol was immunoSEQ multiplex PCR, while the TCRdb copy is restricted to in-frame clones and leaves out a portion. The repertoire has more than 250,000 clones, 70% to 90% of them found once; the top ten carry 2.2%. Input material: PBMCs or T cells enriched from blood (not recorded which). The receptors originated from a man aged 25 to 45 who had recovered from COVID-19.

Notes on this clone: The junction does not match germline at one end; this may be a read error. CDR3 sequence: CASNLDGPRGEKLFF. In DNA form, the CDR3 reads TGTGCCAGCAACTTAGATGGTCCTAGGGGGGAAAAACTGTTTTTT. The chain joins TRBV7-6 to TRBJ1-4; maybe TRBD1 (6 bases). This CDR3 contains 15 residues. The germline gives CDR1 SGHVS, CDR2 FNYEAQ.

As DNA, the CDR3 is TGTGCCAGCAAGGAAAGGGGGCTTCAGCCCCAGCATTTT. Residues: CASKERGLQPQHF. The chain employs TRBV2 and TRBJ1-5, with 7 bases aligning to TRBD1. Germline CDR1 reads SNHLY; CDR2 reads FYNNEI. There are 13 residues in the CDR3. The V segment lost 7 bases and the J segment 6 bases; nucleotides outside the gene matches: 6.

This clone was detected once. The chain couples TRBV5-6 to TRBJ2-7; the D is unclear. In germline, CDR1 is SGHDT, CDR2 YYEEEE. The CDR3 length is 16 residues. The V end lost 4 bases, the J end lost 5 bases, and 22 bases lay between the germline ends. As DNA, the CDR3 is TGTGCCAGCAGCCCCCTTCCCGGTCTCATGGGCCACGAGCAGTACTTC. As protein: CASSPLPGLMGHEQYF.

V and J are TRBV18 and TRBJ2-1; 9 positions match TRBD1. Looked up from germline, CDR1 is KGHSH and CDR2 is LQKENI. The CDR3 runs 16 residues. J was trimmed by 2 bases and V by 6 bases; bases with no gene match: 8. The CDR3 here is CASSSPGQGAYNEQFF. CDR3 sequence (DNA): TGTGCCAGCTCGTCTCCGGGACAGGGAGCCTACAATGAGCAGTTCTTC.

This clone was recorded a few times. V gene TRBV4-1 combines with J gene TRBJ1-2; the D gene is possibly TRBD1 (5 bases). This CDR3 region has 15 residues. CDR1 MGHRA and CDR2 YSYEKL come from the germline V gene. Trimming took off 0 bases at V and 8 bases at J, with 16 bases between the two ends. The CDR3 DNA is TGCGCCAGCAGCCAAGATTGGCAGGGCTTAGGCGGCTACACCTTC. Its translation: CASSQDWQGLGGYTF.

This rearrangement joins TRBV18 to TRBJ1-2; the D gene is possibly TRBD1 (6 bases). The germline V and J ends were trimmed by 0 bases and 6 bases, with 14 bases remaining between them. Germline V gene sequence: CDR1 KGHSH, CDR2 LQKENI. The CDR3 runs 15 residues. CDR3 sequence: CASSPPTGAGNGYTF. CDR3 coding DNA: TGTGCCAGCTCACCACCGACAGGCGCCGGGAATGGCTACACCTTC.

The chain combines TRBV7-9 with TRBJ1-3; possible D gene TRBD1, 5 bases. Per the germline V gene, CDR1 is SEHNR and CDR2 is FQNEAQ (reference sequence). The V gene lost 5 bases and the J gene lost 0 bases, with 14 bases spanning the gap. This CDR3 region has 16 residues. The CDR3 DNA is TGTGCCAGCAGCCCCAGTGGACAACTCTCTGGAAACACCATATATTTT. Encoded protein: CASSPSGQLSGNTIYF. The complete variable domain, with remaining parts taken from reference TRBV7-9 and TRBJ1-3, reads DTGVSQNPRHKITKRGQNVTFRCDPISEHNRLYWYRQTLGQGPEFLTYFQNEAQLEKSRLLSDRFSAERPKGSFSTLEIQRTEQGDSAMYLCASSPSGQLSGNTIYFGEGSWLTVV.

CDR3 region: CAWTGLSGNTIYF. For the CDR3, the DNA is TGTGCCTGGACAGGGCTCTCTGGAAACACCATATATTTT. This chain joins TRBV30 and TRBJ1-3, with D maybe TRBD1 (5 bases). Trimming removed 4 bases at V and 0 bases at J, with 7 bases between. Looked up from germline, CDR1 is GTSNPN and CDR2 is SVGIG (reference sequence). The CDR3 spans 13 residues.

The V call is TRBV6-5, the J call TRBJ1-1; TRBD1 agrees at 7 bases. This CDR3 is 13 amino acids long. The V gene's germline CDR1 is MNHEY and CDR2 SVGAGI. V shed 5 bases and J 6 bases; nucleotides not matched to a gene: 6. CDR3: CASSPSTGSEAFF. The CDR3 region has the DNA TGTGCCAGCAGTCCGTCGACAGGGTCTGAAGCTTTCTTT.

The genes are TRBV5-1 and TRBJ1-6; TRBD1 matches at 7 bases. The CDR3 runs 17 residues. Germline CDR1 and CDR2: SGHRS and YFSETQ. Unmatched junction bases numbered 16, after V lost 4 bases and J lost 9 bases. The DNA of the CDR3 is TGCGCCAGCAGCCCGGGAGGGACAGCAAACCGGGGTTCACCCCTCCACTTT. This gives the protein CASSPGGTANRGSPLHF.

The rearrangement uses TRBV5-1 and TRBJ1-1, with TRBD1 matching 7 bases. This CDR3 has 19 residues. The germline CDR1 and CDR2 sequences are SGHRS and YFSETQ. With V trimmed by 0 bases and J by 1 base, 15 bases remained unmatched. In DNA, the CDR3 is TGCGCCAGCAGCTTGGCGTCATCCCGGGACAGCCAAAAGAACACTGAAGCTTTCTTT. Translating gives CASSLASSRDSQKNTEAFF.

The gene calls are TRBV24-1 and TRBJ1-4; 8 nucleotides align to TRBD1. The CDR3 spans 16 residues. Germline CDR1 and CDR2: KGHDR and SFDVKD. V shed 3 bases and J 6 bases; nucleotides not matched to a gene: 8. CDR3 loop: CATSDGGQGEYEKLFF. Here the CDR3 DNA reads TGTGCCACCAGTGATGGTGGACAGGGTGAATATGAAAAACTGTTTTTT.

As DNA, the CDR3 is TGTGCCAGCAGCGGACCCCGGGACAGGGTTTATGGCTACACCTTC. This gives the protein CASSGPRDRVYGYTF. The rearrangement links TRBV9 to TRBJ1-2, with 9 bases identical to TRBD1. Germline values: CDR1 SGDLS, CDR2 YYNGEE. V was pared by 3 bases and J by 5 bases, with 8 bases of the junction left unmatched. The length of the CDR3 is 15 residues.

J is TRBJ1-1 and V is TRBV30; perhaps TRBD1 as D (6 bases). V lost 3 bases to trimming and J lost 7 bases, with 15 bases between them. The CDR3 sequence is 13 residues long. CDR1 is GTSNPN and CDR2 is SVGIG in the germline V gene (reference sequence). CDR3 coding DNA: TGTGCCTGGAGGGGGGCGGGAGGAGGTGAAGCTTTCTTT. It codes for CAWRGAGGGEAFF.

The chain joins TRBV10-3 to TRBJ1-5, with 9 bases fitting TRBD1. This CDR3 spans 13 amino acids. The J segment lost 7 bases and the V segment lost 5 bases, leaving 3 bases of the junction unmatched. Germline CDR1 and CDR2: ENHRY and SYGVKD. CDR3 region: CAISTGGLQPQHF. CDR3 nucleotides: TGTGCCATCAGTACAGGGGGCCTACAGCCCCAGCATTTT.

This sequence joins TRBV6-5 and TRBJ1-1; tentative D call: TRBD1 (5 bases). The CDR3 is 13 residues long. The germline CDR1 and CDR2 sequences are MNHEY and SVGAGI. V was shortened by 6 bases and J by 5 bases, with 13 bases between the two germline ends. The CDR3 bases are TGTGCCAGCAGGGGATCGGGGGTGACTGAAGCTTTCTTT. This translates into CASRGSGVTEAFF.

This chain uses TRBV19 with TRBJ1-5; 12 positions agree with TRBD1. V gave up 10 bases and J gave up 6 bases; unmatched junction bases: 10. There are 15 residues in the CDR3. Germline V lookup: CDR1 LNHDA, CDR2 SQIVND (reference sequence). DNA for the CDR3: TGTGCCACATCGACCGGGACAGGGGGCTTTCAGCCCCAGCATTTT. Residues: CATSTGTGGFQPQHF.

The V gene is TRBV6-1, the J gene TRBJ2-5, with 7 bases matching TRBD1. The V gene's germline CDR1 is MNHNS and CDR2 SASEGT. CDR3 length: 16 amino acids. Losses at the gene ends were 4 bases for V and 3 bases for J; bases not matched to a gene: 11. CDR3 in amino acids: CASSGDSLFEEETQYF. The CDR3 nucleotides are TGTGCCAGCAGTGGGGACAGCCTTTTTGAAGAAGAGACCCAGTACTTC.

J is TRBJ2-3 and V is TRBV5-4; tentative D call: TRBD2 (6 bases). Per the germline V gene, CDR1 is SGHNT and CDR2 is YYREEE (reference sequence). V lost 2 bases and J lost 0, with 10 bases in between. The CDR3 extends over 15 amino acids. This chain's CDR3 is CASSFGRGSTDTQYF. In DNA form, the CDR3 reads TGTGCCAGCAGCTTTGGCCGGGGGAGCACAGATACGCAGTATTTT.

This clone was seen just once. The gene calls are TRBV30 and TRBJ2-4; 8 bases are a match to TRBD2. This CDR3 spans 15 amino acids. Germline V gives CDR1 GTSNPN, CDR2 SVGIG (reference sequence). The trim removed 2 bases at V and 1 base at J, leaving 4 bases unmatched. Written as DNA, the CDR3 is TGTGCCTGGAGTATTGGCGGGGGGGCCAAAAACATTCAGTACTTC. Its translation is CAWSIGGGAKNIQYF. The full variable domain, with the rest looked up from reference TRBV30 and TRBJ2-4, is SQTIHQWPATLVQPVGSPLSLECTVEGTSNPNLYWYRQAAGRGLQLLFYSVGIGQISSEVPQNLSASRPQDRQFILSSKKLLLSDSGFYLCAWSIGGGAKNIQYFGAGTRLSVL.

The chain couples TRBV6-2 or TRBV6-3 to TRBJ1-1; D might be TRBD1 (5 bases). CDR3 length: 13 residues. Germline assignment: CDR1 MNHEY and CDR2 SVGEGT. With 4 bases removed from V and 1 base from J, the gap between germline ends came to 7 bases. The CDR3 nucleotides read TGTGCCAGCAGTTCCCAGGGGAACACTGAAGCTTTCTTT. Translation gives CASSSQGNTEAFF.

The gene calls are TRBV6-5 and TRBJ1-1; 9 nucleotides line up with TRBD1. With V trimmed by 0 bases and J by 4 bases, 0 bases remained unmatched. Germline V CDR1 and CDR2: MNHEY, SVGAGI. The CDR3 has 14 residues. The DNA for the CDR3 is TGTGCCAGCAGTTACTCGGGACAGGGCACTGAAGCTTTCTTT. The encoded protein is CASSYSGQGTEAFF.

V and J are TRBV5-1 and TRBJ1-2; possibly TRBD1 for D (6 bases). The CDR3 loop spans 13 amino acids. From germline, CDR1 is SGHRS and CDR2 YFSETQ. V was cut by 4 bases and J by 4 bases, with 11 bases left in between. The CDR3 DNA follows: TGCGCCAGCAGCAGTTCAGGGGCCTATGGCTACACCTTC. Protein product: CASSSSGAYGYTF.

V usage is TRBV7-8 and J usage is TRBJ1-2; possible D gene TRBD1, 5 bases. The CDR3 covers 14 residues. Trimming took 0 bases from V and 5 from J, leaving 10 bases between them. Germline CDR1 reads SGHVS; CDR2 reads FQNEAQ. CDR3 bases: TGTGCCAGCAGCTTAGCCCAGGGTTTTTATGGCTACACCTTC. Protein product: CASSLAQGFYGYTF.

The V call is TRBV5-4, the J call TRBJ1-1; D gene unclear. This CDR3 spans 14 amino acids. Germline V CDR1 and CDR2: SGHNT, YYREEE (reference sequence). Trimming took off 0 bases at V and 4 bases at J, with 10 bases between the two ends. The CDR3 here is CASSLDSYGTEAFF. CDR3 in DNA: TGTGCCAGCAGCTTGGACTCCTACGGCACTGAAGCTTTCTTT. Full variable domain (outside the CDR3, taken from reference TRBV5-4 and TRBJ1-1): ETGVTQSPTHLIKTRGQQVTLRCSSQSGHNTVSWYQQALGQGPQFIFQYYREEENGRGNFPPRFSGLQFPNYSSELNVNALELDDSALYLCASSLDSYGTEAFFGQGTRLTVV.

The genes are TRBV7-3 and TRBJ2-1; the D is unclear. Germline V gene sequence: CDR1 SGHTA, CDR2 FQGTGA. The V end lost 2 bases, the J end lost 8 bases, and 10 bases lay between the germline ends. This CDR3 spans 13 amino acids. CDR3 DNA sequence: TGTGCCAGCAGCTTACAGGTTCGTCATGAGCAGTTCTTC. Its translation: CASSLQVRHEQFF.

This rearrangement joins TRBV5-1 to TRBJ2-5, with TRBD1 identical over 7 bases. Losses at the gene ends were 0 bases for V and 1 base for J; bases not matched to a gene: 3. Germline values: CDR1 SGHRS, CDR2 YFSETQ. The CDR3 has 15 residues. CDR3 region: CASSLGGQIQETQYF. The CDR3 DNA sequence: TGCGCCAGCAGCTTGGGGGGACAGATCCAAGAGACCCAGTACTTC.

CDR3 sequence: CASSPTPGTEAFF. The CDR3 region has the DNA TGTGCCAGCAGCCCTACCCCGGGCACTGAAGCTTTCTTT. The rearrangement links TRBV11-2 to TRBJ1-1, with no clear D. The CDR3 runs 13 residues. Trimming removed 5 bases from V and 4 bases from J, with 11 bases in between. From germline, CDR1 is SGHAT and CDR2 FQNNGV.

The CDR3 loop reads CASTTGSQDRQPQHF. DNA of the CDR3: TGTGCCAGCACTACCGGTTCACAGGATCGTCAGCCCCAGCATTTT. The chain links TRBV6-5 to TRBJ1-5, with a possible D match to TRBD1 (5 bases). The CDR3 length is 15 residues. V lost 7 bases, J lost 6 bases, and 19 bases lay in between. Looked up from germline, CDR1 is MNHEY and CDR2 is SVGAGI.

V usage is TRBV7-3 and J usage is TRBJ1-2; 10 bases fit TRBD1. After removal of 4 bases from V and 11 bases from J, the junction contained 7 bases not matched to a gene. This CDR3 is built from 13 residues. CDR1 and CDR2 from the germline V gene are SGHTA and FQGTGA. CDR3 bases: TGTGCCAGCAGCTCCTCGGACAGGGGGAGTTACACCTTC. This sequence encodes CASSSSDRGSYTF. The entire variable domain, with the rest obtained from reference TRBV7-3 and TRBJ1-2, is as follows: GAGVSQTPSNKVTEKGKYVELRCDPISGHTALYWYRQSLGQGPEFLIYFQGTGAADDSGLPNDRFFAVRPEGSVSTLKIQRTERGDSAVYLCASSSSDRGSYTFGSGTRLTVV.